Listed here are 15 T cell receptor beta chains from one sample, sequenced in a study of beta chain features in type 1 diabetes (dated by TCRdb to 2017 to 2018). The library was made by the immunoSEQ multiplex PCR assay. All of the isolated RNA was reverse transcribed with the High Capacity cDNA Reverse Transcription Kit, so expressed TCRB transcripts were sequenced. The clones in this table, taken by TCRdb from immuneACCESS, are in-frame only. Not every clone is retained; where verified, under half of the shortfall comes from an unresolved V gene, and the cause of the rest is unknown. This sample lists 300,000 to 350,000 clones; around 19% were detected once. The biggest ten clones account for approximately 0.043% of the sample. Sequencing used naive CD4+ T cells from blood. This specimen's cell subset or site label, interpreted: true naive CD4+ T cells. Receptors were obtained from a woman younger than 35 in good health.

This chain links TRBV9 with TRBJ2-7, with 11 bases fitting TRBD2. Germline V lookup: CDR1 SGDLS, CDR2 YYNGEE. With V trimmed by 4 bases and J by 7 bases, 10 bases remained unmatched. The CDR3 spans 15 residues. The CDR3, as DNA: TGTGCCAGCAGCCCCCAAGGGACTAGCGGCGGGGAGCAGTACTTC. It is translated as CASSPQGTSGGEQYF.

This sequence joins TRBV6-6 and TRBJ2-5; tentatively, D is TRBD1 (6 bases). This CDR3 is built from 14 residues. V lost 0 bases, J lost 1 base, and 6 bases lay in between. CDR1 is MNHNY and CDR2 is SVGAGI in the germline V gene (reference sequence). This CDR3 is CASSYSTGQETQYF. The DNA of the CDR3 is TGTGCCAGCAGTTACTCGACAGGCCAAGAGACCCAGTACTTC.

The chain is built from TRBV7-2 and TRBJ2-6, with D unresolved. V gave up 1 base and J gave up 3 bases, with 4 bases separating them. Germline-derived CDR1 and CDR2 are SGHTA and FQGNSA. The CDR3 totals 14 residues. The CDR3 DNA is TGTGCCAGCAGCTTAGTTAATGGGGCCAACGTCCTGACTTTC. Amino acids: CASSLVNGANVLTF.

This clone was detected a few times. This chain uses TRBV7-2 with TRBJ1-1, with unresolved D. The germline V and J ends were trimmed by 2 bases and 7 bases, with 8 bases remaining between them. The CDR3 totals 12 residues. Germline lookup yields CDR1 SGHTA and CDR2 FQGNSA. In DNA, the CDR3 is TGTGCCAGCAGCTTAATGTCTAGTGAAGCTTTCTTT. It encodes CASSLMSSEAFF.

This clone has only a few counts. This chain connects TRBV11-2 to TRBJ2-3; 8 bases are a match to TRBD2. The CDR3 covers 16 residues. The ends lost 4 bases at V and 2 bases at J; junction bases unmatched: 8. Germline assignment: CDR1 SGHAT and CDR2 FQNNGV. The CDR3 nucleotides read TGTGCCAGCAGCTCGTTAGCGGGGCGGCTCACAGATACGCAGTATTTT. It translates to CASSSLAGRLTDTQYF.

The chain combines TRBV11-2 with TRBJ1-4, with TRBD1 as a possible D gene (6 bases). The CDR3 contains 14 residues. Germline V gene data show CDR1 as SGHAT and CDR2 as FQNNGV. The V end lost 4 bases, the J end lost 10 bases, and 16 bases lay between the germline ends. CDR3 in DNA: TGTGCCAGCAGCTCCCTCCGGGACATCGCAAAACTGTTTTTT. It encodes CASSSLRDIAKLFF.

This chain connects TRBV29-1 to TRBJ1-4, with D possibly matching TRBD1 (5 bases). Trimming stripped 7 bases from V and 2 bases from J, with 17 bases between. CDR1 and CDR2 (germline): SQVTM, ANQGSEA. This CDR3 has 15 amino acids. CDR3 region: CSACTGGGTNEKLFF. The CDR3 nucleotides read TGCAGCGCGTGCACGGGCGGGGGGACTAATGAAAAACTGTTTTTT.

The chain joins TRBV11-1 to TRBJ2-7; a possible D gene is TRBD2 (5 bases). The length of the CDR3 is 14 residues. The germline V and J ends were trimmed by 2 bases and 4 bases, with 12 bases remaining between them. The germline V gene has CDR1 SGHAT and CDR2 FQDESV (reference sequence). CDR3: CASSLMASRYEQYF. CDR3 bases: TGTGCCAGCAGCTTAATGGCTAGCAGGTACGAGCAGTACTTC.

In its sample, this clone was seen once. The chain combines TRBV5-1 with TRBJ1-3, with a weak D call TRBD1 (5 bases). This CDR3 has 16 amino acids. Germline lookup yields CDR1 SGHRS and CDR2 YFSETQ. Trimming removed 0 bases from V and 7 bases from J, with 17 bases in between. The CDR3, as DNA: TGCGCCAGCAGCTTGGTGGGGGGTACTGGACGGAACACCATATATTTT. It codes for CASSLVGGTGRNTIYF.

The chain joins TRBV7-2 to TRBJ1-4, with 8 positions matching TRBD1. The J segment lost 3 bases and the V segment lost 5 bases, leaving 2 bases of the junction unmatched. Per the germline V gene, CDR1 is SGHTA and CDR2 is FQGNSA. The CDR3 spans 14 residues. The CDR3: CASSEDRANEKLFF. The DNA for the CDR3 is TGTGCCAGCAGCGAGGACAGGGCTAATGAAAAACTGTTTTTT.

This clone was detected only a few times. The CDR3 DNA follows: TGTGCCAGCAGCAAGAGGACAGAGGGGGCTAGCGTTCAGCCCCAGCATTTT. Translation: CASSKRTEGASVQPQHF. This rearrangement joins TRBV5-4 to TRBJ1-5; TRBD1 aligns across 7 bases. The CDR3 spans 17 residues. Unmatched junction bases numbered 16, after V lost 4 bases and J lost 6 bases. The V gene's germline CDR1 is SGHNT and CDR2 YYREEE (reference sequence). The variable domain in full, completed from reference TRBV5-4 and TRBJ1-5, reads ETGVTQSPTHLIKTRGQQVTLRCSSQSGHNTVSWYQQALGQGPQFIFQYYREEENGRGNFPPRFSGLQFPNYSSELNVNALELDDSALYLCASSKRTEGASVQPQHFGDGTRLSIL.

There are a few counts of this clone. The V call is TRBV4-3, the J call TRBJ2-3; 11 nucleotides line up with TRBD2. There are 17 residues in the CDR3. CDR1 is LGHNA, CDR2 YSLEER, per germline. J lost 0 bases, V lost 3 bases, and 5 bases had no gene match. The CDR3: CASSHVVAGGSTDTQYF. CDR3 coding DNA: TGCGCCAGCAGCCATGTCGTAGCGGGGGGGAGCACAGATACGCAGTATTTT.

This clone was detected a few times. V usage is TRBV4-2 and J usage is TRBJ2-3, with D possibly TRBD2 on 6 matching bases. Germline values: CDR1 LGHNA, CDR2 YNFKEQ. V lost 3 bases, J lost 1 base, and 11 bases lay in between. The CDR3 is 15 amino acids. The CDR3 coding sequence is TGTGCCAGCAGCCAGCCCCCGGGGGGCACAGATACGCAGTATTTT. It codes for CASSQPPGGTDTQYF.

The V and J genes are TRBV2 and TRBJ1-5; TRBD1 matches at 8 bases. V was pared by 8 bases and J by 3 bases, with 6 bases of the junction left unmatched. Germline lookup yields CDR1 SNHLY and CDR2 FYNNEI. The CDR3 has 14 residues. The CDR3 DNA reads TGTGCCAGCGCACTACAGGGGGTCAATCAGCCCCAGCATTTT. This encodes CASALQGVNQPQHF.

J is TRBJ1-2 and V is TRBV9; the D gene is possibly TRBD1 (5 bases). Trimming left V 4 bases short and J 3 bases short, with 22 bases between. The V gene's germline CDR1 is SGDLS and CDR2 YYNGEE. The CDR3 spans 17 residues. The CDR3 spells CASSPRVVGRDDYGYTF. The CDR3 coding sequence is TGTGCCAGCAGCCCGAGGGTAGTGGGGAGGGACGACTATGGCTACACCTTC.